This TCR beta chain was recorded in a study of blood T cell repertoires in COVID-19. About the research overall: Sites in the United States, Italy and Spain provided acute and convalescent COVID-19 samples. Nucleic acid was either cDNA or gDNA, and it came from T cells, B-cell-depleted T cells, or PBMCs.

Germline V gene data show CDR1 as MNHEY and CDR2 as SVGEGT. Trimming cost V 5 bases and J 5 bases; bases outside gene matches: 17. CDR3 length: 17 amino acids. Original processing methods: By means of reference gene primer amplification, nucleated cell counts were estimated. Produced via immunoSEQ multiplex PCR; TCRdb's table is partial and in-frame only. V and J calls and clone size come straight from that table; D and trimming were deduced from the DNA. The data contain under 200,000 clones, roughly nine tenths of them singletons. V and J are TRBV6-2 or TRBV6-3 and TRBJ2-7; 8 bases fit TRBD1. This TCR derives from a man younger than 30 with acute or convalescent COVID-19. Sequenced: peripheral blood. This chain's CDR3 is CASSLGEYPQGADEQYF. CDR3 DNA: TGTGCCAGCAGTCTGGGAGAATACCCCCAGGGGGCCGACGAGCAGTACTTC.